The 30 T cell receptor beta chains presented below share a single source sample, sequenced in a study of T cells after yellow fever vaccination. MiXCR, applied by TCRdb to the 5' RACE reads, yields one record per CDR3 protein. The sample has approximately 250,000 distinct CDR3 sequences, about 3.5% seen once. The specimen was PBMCs, collected 15 days after the yellow fever booster vaccination. These receptors were obtained from a man aged 18 to 29 who received the YFV17D yellow fever vaccine.

The sample holds many counts of this clonotype. The rearrangement joins TRBV7-9 to TRBJ1-2; D is unresolved. The CDR3 is 13 amino acids. The germline V and J ends were trimmed by 4 bases and 2 bases, with 8 bases remaining between them. The germline V gene has CDR1 SEHNR and CDR2 FQNEAQ (reference sequence). The CDR3 DNA is TGTGCCAGCAGCTACACCGAGAACTATGGCTACACCTTC. Amino acid sequence: CASSYTENYGYTF.

This clonotype was seen many times. The V and J genes are TRBV5-1 and TRBJ1-1, with a possible D match to TRBD1 (6 bases). The CDR3 consists of 13 residues. In germline, CDR1 is SGHRS, CDR2 YFSETQ. V was shortened by 6 bases and J by 3 bases, with 12 bases between the two germline ends. CDR3 bases: TGCGCCAGCACCGGGACACCACACACTGAAGCTTTCTTT. Its translation is CASTGTPHTEAFF.

This clonotype was observed a handful of times. Just one base apart from a much larger clone, this may be a read error. The chain is built from TRBV27 and TRBJ2-5, with D possibly being TRBD1 or TRBD2 (5 bases each). The CDR3 has 14 amino acids. Trimming removed 3 bases at V and 5 bases at J, with 13 bases between. The germline V gene encodes CDR1 MNHEY and CDR2 SMNVEV (reference sequence). CDR3 coding DNA: TGTGCCAGCAGTTTCGGGGCCTCCGGGGAGACCCAGTACTTC. Its protein product is CASSFGASGETQYF.

This clonotype was counted many times. The rearrangement links TRBV7-2 to TRBJ1-5; TRBD1 is a possible D gene (5 bases). Germline loops: CDR1 SGHTA, CDR2 FQGNSA. The CDR3 has 13 residues. Trimming left V 5 bases short and J 5 bases short, with 10 bases between. CDR3 DNA sequence: TGTGCCAGCAGCCCCGACAGATATCAGCCCCAGCATTTT. This sequence encodes CASSPDRYQPQHF.

In its sample, this clonotype was seen many times. The V call is TRBV20-1, the J call TRBJ1-3; no definite D call. The CDR3 has 13 residues. Per the germline V gene, CDR1 is DFQATT and CDR2 is SNEGSKA (reference sequence). The ends were cut back, 1 base at V and 1 base at J, with 5 bases in the middle. CDR3 in amino acids: CSARGVSGNTIYF. The CDR3 DNA reads as TGCAGTGCTAGAGGGGTTTCTGGAAACACCATATATTTT.

Note on this clonotype: A single base separates this from a much larger clone, so it may be a read error. Here the CDR3 DNA reads TGCGCCAGCAGCGATCCGGGTAGCACAGATGCGCAGTATTTT. This translates into CASSDPGSTDAQYF. The chain links TRBV5-1 to TRBJ2-3; D not certain. The CDR3 is 14 residues long. Germline-derived CDR1 and CDR2 are SGHRS and YFSETQ.

The chain joins TRBV7-6 to TRBJ2-1, with D perhaps TRBD1 (5 bases). The CDR3 totals 16 residues. CDR1 SGHVS and CDR2 FNYEAQ come from the germline V gene. V dropped 5 bases and J dropped 1 base, with 15 bases sitting between them. The CDR3, as DNA: TGTGCCAGCAGCCCCGAACGACAGTTATCCTACAATGAGCAGTTCTTC. Its protein is CASSPERQLSYNEQFF.

This clonotype was recorded many times. The chain recombines TRBV24-1 with TRBJ1-1; no definite D call. The CDR3 runs 12 residues. The V and J ends lost 4 bases and 7 bases respectively, with 9 bases between them. The germline gives CDR1 KGHDR, CDR2 SFDVKD. CDR3 sequence reads: CATSERGYEAFF. As DNA, the CDR3 is TGTGCCACCAGTGAGCGAGGGTATGAAGCTTTCTTT.

This clonotype has at least ten counts. The V call is TRBV29-1, the J call TRBJ2-3, with 8 bases aligning to TRBD2. This CDR3 is built from 15 residues. The V and J ends lost 2 bases and 0 bases, in that order; junction bases with no gene match: 4. Per germline, CDR1 SQVTM and CDR2 ANQGSEA. The CDR3 nucleotides are TGCAGCGTTGAATCCAGCGGGGGAAGCACAGATACGCAGTATTTT. It specifies CSVESSGGSTDTQYF.

The sample holds many counts of this clonotype. This chain connects TRBV20-1 to TRBJ2-5, with 9 nucleotides matching TRBD2. The CDR3 is 12 amino acids. In germline, CDR1 is DFQATT, CDR2 SNEGSKA (reference sequence). The trim removed 7 bases at V and 5 bases at J, leaving 5 bases unmatched. CDR3 sequence reads: CSVASGVETQYF. The CDR3 DNA follows: TGCAGTGTGGCTAGCGGGGTGGAGACCCAGTACTTC.

This clonotype has ten or more counts. The gene calls are TRBV28 and TRBJ2-1; tentative D call: TRBD2 (6 bases). With 6 bases removed from V and 11 bases from J, the gap between germline ends came to 14 bases. Germline values: CDR1 MDHEN, CDR2 SYDVKM. The CDR3 has 12 residues. CDR3 loop: CASRSSLAKQFF. The CDR3 DNA sequence: TGTGCCAGCAGGTCCTCGCTAGCGAAGCAGTTCTTC.

This clonotype was recorded many times. This chain links TRBV6-2 or TRBV6-3 with TRBJ1-2; 8 nucleotides line up with TRBD1. The CDR3 runs to 13 residues. The germline V gene has CDR1 MNHEY and CDR2 SVGEGT. With V trimmed by 2 bases and J by 7 bases, 3 bases remained unmatched. The CDR3: CASSYPTGVGYTF. The CDR3 region has the DNA TGTGCCAGCAGTTACCCGACAGGGGTTGGCTACACCTTC.

In this sample, this clonotype turned up many times. The chain couples TRBV6-4 to TRBJ2-2; 9 bases align to TRBD2. This CDR3 region has 15 residues. The V and J ends lost 3 bases and 3 bases, in that order; junction bases with no gene match: 2. Germline V lookup: CDR1 MRHNA, CDR2 SNTAGT. CDR3 nucleotides: TGTGCCAGCAGTGAGCGGGGGGGCGACACCGGGGAGCTGTTTTTT. It translates to CASSERGGDTGELFF.

This clonotype was detected ten times or more. The CDR3 nucleotides are TGCGCCAGCAGCTACCACCTCAGGGGGGACACTGAAGCTTTCTTT. Translation gives CASSYHLRGDTEAFF. The genes are TRBV5-1 and TRBJ1-1; 7 bases align to TRBD1. There are 15 residues in the CDR3. The junction had 8 bases not matched to a gene; V was cut back by 3 bases and J by 3 bases. The germline V gene has CDR1 SGHRS and CDR2 YFSETQ.

This clonotype came up many times. The rearrangement uses TRBV10-3 and TRBJ2-1, with 9 bases aligning to TRBD1. V shed 6 bases and J 6 bases; nucleotides not matched to a gene: 9. The germline V gene encodes CDR1 ENHRY and CDR2 SYGVKD. This CDR3 has 15 amino acids. The CDR3, as DNA: TGTGCCATCAGCCCTTCCCGGGACAGGGCCAATGAGCAGTTCTTC. Its translation is CAISPSRDRANEQFF.

There are many counts of this clonotype. The J gene is TRBJ1-5, the V gene TRBV5-5; 7 nucleotides line up with TRBD1. The length of the CDR3 is 14 residues. V shed 4 bases, J shed 11 bases, and the junction held 12 bases outside the gene matches. Germline loops: CDR1 SGHKS, CDR2 YYEKEE (reference sequence). CDR3 in amino acids: CASSLDRVIRTQHF. The CDR3 DNA reads as TGTGCCAGCAGCCTTGACAGGGTAATTAGGACCCAGCATTTT.

This clonotype came up many times. V and J are TRBV21-1 and TRBJ2-4; the D call in the table, TRBD1, was not verified against the DNA. TRBV21-1 is given as a pseudogene. The CDR3 has 21 amino acids. CDR3 amino acids: CASSKSSAGQGGSLAKNIQYF. Here the CDR3 DNA reads TGTGCCAGCAGCAAATCCTCTGCGGGACAGGGCGGTTCTTTGGCCAAAAACATTCAGTACTTC.

This clonotype has a count of ten or more. The gene calls are TRBV20-1 and TRBJ2-5; TRBD2 aligns across 13 bases. Germline CDR1 and CDR2: DFQATT and SNEGSKA (reference sequence). This CDR3 is 15 amino acids long. The junction had 8 bases not matched to a gene; V was cut back by 5 bases and J by 5 bases. CDR3 in DNA: TGCAGTGCTGACACGACTAGCGGGGGGTTGGAGACCCAGTACTTC. Protein sequence: CSADTTSGGLETQYF.

In this sample, this clonotype turned up many times. V gene TRBV7-2 combines with J gene TRBJ1-1; D is perhaps TRBD1 (5 bases). The length of the CDR3 is 15 residues. Germline CDR1 is SGHTA and CDR2 is FQGNSA. V lost 0 bases and J lost 4, with 12 bases in between. The CDR3 reads CASSLAHGAGTEAFF. CDR3 bases: TGTGCCAGCAGCTTAGCGCATGGGGCGGGCACTGAAGCTTTCTTT. Combining the CDR3 with reference TRBV7-2 and TRBJ1-1 gives the whole variable domain GAGVSQSPSNKVTEKGKDVELRCDPISGHTALYWYRQSLGQGLEFLIYFQGNSAPDKSGLPSDRFSAERTGGSVSTLTIQRTQQEDSAVYLCASSLAHGAGTEAFFGQGTRLTVV.

Ten or more counts support this clonotype. The chain has TRBV7-8 and TRBJ1-6; D unclear. Germline CDR1 SGHVS, CDR2 FQNEAQ. The CDR3 totals 15 residues. Trimming removed 1 base from V and 6 bases from J, with 10 bases in between. In nucleotides, the CDR3 is TGTGCCAGCAGCTTAGGGGGAGAGGTTAATTCACCCCTCCACTTT. Its protein product is CASSLGGEVNSPLHF.

As for this clonotype: This sequence may be a read error, since a much larger clone differs from it by one base. The genes are TRBV29-1 and TRBJ2-3, with 9 bases fitting TRBD2. Germline CDR1 SQVTM, CDR2 ANQGSEA. J was trimmed by 8 bases and V by 6 bases; bases with no gene match: 12. This CDR3 region has 14 residues. CDR3 sequence reads: CSVGRRLAAVTQYF. Written as DNA, the CDR3 is TGCAGCGTGGGGAGGAGACTAGCGGCAGTTACGCAGTATTTT.

The sample holds many counts of this clonotype. The J gene is TRBJ2-5, the V gene TRBV7-9, with no clear D. The CDR3 is 17 residues long. Germline V gives CDR1 SEHNR, CDR2 FQNEAQ (reference sequence). Trimming left V 3 bases short and J 1 base short, with 18 bases between. In nucleotides, the CDR3 is TGTGCCAGCAGCTTTAGCCCACGCGGTCACCTCCAAGAGACCCAGTACTTC. Translated, it gives CASSFSPRGHLQETQYF.

The chain combines TRBV12-3 or TRBV12-4 with TRBJ2-1; the match to TRBD2 covers 10 bases. The CDR3 sequence is 18 residues long. Unmatched junction bases numbered 11, after V lost 2 bases and J lost 4 bases. This chain's CDR3 is CASSLRLAGVIQYNEQFF. The CDR3 nucleotides are TGTGCCAGCAGTTTAAGGCTAGCGGGGGTAATACAGTACAATGAGCAGTTCTTC.

Many counts were recorded for this clonotype. The rearrangement joins TRBV10-3 to TRBJ2-7; the D gene could be TRBD1 or TRBD2 (5 bases each). Germline CDR1 reads ENHRY; CDR2 reads SYGVKD. The CDR3 contains 13 residues. The germline V and J ends were trimmed by 1 base and 4 bases, with 8 bases remaining between them. The CDR3 DNA reads as TGTGCCATCAGTGAGTGGGACGCTTACGAGCAGTACTTC. This sequence encodes CAISEWDAYEQYF.

Ten or more counts support this clonotype. The chain links TRBV20-1 to TRBJ2-1; 10 positions match TRBD2. Germline trimming cut 6 bases from V and 4 bases from J; bases unmatched to any gene: 6. Looked up from germline, CDR1 is DFQATT and CDR2 is SNEGSKA (reference sequence). CDR3 size: 14 residues. Here the CDR3 DNA reads TGCAGTGCAGAGGGACTAGCGAATTACAATGAGCAGTTCTTC. This gives the protein CSAEGLANYNEQFF.

Many counts were recorded for this clonotype. The rearrangement links TRBV20-1 to TRBJ2-2; 8 bases are shared with TRBD2. The J segment lost 0 bases and the V segment lost 4 bases, leaving 4 bases of the junction unmatched. Germline-derived CDR1 and CDR2 are DFQATT and SNEGSKA (reference sequence). This CDR3 has 15 residues. DNA for the CDR3: TGCAGTGCTACCTTTAGCGGGGCGAACACCGGGGAGCTGTTTTTT. It specifies CSATFSGANTGELFF.

At least ten counts were recorded for this clonotype. This chain uses TRBV6-5 with TRBJ1-2; D unclear. Germline V gene lookup returns CDR1 MNHEY and CDR2 SVGAGI. The CDR3 has 11 amino acids. Trimming pared 8 bases from V and 3 bases from J, leaving 7 bases between. The CDR3 DNA is TGTGCCAGCGTCGCGGACTATGGCTACACCTTC. Protein product: CASVADYGYTF.

This clonotype was recorded many times. V usage is TRBV5-1 and J usage is TRBJ2-5; D unresolved. Germline values: CDR1 SGHRS, CDR2 YFSETQ. The CDR3 is 11 residues long. Trimming shortened V by 4 bases and J by 1 base, and 2 bases separated the two germline ends. CDR3 bases: TGCGCCAGCAGCATCCAAGAGACCCAGTACTTC. It yields the protein CASSIQETQYF.

This clonotype has ten or more counts. The chain uses TRBV27 and TRBJ1-2; 7 bases are a match to TRBD1. Germline assignment: CDR1 MNHEY and CDR2 SMNVEV (reference sequence). The J segment lost 0 bases and the V segment lost 6 bases, leaving 1 base of the junction unmatched. This CDR3 comprises 13 residues. CDR3 nucleotides: TGTGCCAGCAGCACAGGGGCTAACTATGGCTACACCTTC. Residues: CASSTGANYGYTF.

This clonotype was seen only a few times. This chain uses TRBV5-1 with TRBJ1-5, with a possible D match to TRBD1 (5 bases). The germline gives CDR1 SGHRS, CDR2 YFSETQ. This CDR3 is built from 15 residues. V lost 1 base to trimming and J lost 0 bases, with 8 bases between them. CDR3 sequence: CASSLRGDSNQPQHF. The CDR3 DNA follows: TGCGCCAGCAGCTTGAGAGGGGATAGCAATCAGCCCCAGCATTTT. Full variable domain (missing parts from reference TRBV5-1 and TRBJ1-5): KAGVTQTPRYLIKTRGQQVTLSCSPISGHRSVSWYQQTPGQGLQFLFEYFSETQRNKGNFPGRFSGRQFSNSRSEMNVSTLELGDSALYLCASSLRGDSNQPQHFGDGTRLSIL.